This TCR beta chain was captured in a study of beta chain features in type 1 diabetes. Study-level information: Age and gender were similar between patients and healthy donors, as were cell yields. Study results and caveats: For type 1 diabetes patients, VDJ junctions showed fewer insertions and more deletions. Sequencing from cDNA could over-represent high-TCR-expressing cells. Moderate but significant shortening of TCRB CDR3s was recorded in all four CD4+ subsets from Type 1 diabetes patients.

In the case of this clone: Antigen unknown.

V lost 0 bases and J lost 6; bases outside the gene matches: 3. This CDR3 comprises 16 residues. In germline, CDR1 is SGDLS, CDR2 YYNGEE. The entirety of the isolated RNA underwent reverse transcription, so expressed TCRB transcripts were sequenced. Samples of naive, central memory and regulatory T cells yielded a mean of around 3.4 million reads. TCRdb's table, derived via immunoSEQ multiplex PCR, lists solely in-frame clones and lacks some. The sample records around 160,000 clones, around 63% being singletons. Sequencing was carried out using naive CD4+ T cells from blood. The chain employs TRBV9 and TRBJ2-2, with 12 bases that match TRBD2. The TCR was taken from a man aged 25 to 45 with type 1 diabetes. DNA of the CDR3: TGTGCCAGCAGCGTAGGACTAGCGGGGGCCCCCGGGGAGCTGTTTTTT. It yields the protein CASSVGLAGAPGELFF.